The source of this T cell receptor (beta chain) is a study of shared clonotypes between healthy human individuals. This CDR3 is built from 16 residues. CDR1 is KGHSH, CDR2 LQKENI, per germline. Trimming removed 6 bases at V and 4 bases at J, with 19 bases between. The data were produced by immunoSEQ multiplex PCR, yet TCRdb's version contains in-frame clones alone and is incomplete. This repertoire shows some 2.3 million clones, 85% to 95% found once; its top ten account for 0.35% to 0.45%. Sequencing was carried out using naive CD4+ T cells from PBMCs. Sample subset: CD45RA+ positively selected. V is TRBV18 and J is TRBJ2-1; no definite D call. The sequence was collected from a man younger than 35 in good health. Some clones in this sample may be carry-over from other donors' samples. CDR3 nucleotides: TGTGCCAGCTCGGCGACCGCAGAGGAGTGGTACAATGAGCAGTTCTTC. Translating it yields CASSATAEEWYNEQFF. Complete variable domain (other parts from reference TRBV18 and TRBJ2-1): NAGVMQNPRHLVRRRGQEARLRCSPMKGHSHVYWYRQLPEEGLKFMVYLQKENIIDESGMPKERFSAEFPKEGPSILRIQQVVRGDSAAYFCASSATAEEWYNEQFFGPGTRLTVL.